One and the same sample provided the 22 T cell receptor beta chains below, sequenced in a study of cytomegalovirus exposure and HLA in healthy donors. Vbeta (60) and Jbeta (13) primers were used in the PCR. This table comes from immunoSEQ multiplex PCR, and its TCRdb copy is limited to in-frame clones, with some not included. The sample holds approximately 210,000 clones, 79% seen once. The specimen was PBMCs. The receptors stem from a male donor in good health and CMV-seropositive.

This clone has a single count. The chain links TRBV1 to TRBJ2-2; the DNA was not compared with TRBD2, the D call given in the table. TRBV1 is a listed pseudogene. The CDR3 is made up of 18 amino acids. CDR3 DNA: TGCACCAGCAGCCAAGATTTGGCGGGGGGCCCGAGAGGCGGGGAGCTGTTTTTT. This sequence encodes CTSSQDLAGGPRGGELFF.

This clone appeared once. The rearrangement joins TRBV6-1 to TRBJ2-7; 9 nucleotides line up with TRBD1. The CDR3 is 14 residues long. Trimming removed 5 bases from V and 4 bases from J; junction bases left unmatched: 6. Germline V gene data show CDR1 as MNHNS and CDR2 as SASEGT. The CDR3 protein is CASSPGTGKYEQYF. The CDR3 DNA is TGTGCCAGCAGTCCGGGGACAGGGAAGTACGAGCAGTACTTC.

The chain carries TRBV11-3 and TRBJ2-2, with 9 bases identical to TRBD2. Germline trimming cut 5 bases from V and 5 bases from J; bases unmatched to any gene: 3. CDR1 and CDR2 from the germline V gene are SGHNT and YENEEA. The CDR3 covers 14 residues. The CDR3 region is CASSPSGVTGELFF. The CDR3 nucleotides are TGTGCCAGCAGCCCTAGCGGGGTTACCGGGGAGCTGTTTTTT.

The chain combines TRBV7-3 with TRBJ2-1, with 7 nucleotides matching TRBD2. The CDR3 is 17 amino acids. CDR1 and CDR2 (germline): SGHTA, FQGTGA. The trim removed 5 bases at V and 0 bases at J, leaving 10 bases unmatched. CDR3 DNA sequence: TGTGCCAGCAGCCCTAGCGGCAAACCCAGCTCCTACAATGAGCAGTTCTTC. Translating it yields CASSPSGKPSSYNEQFF.

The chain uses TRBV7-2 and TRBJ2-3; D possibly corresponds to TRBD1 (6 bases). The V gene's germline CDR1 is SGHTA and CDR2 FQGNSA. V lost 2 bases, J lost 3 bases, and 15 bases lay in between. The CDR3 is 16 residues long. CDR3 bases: TGTGCCAGCAGCTTATTTGGGGGCGCTGAGACAGATACGCAGTATTTT. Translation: CASSLFGGAETDTQYF.

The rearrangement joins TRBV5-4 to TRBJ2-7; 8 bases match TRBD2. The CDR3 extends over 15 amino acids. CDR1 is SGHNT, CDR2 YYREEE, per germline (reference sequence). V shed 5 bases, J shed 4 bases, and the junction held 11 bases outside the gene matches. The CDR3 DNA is TGTGCCAGCAGTTATCCGGGGGGGGTAGAATACGAGCAGTACTTC. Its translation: CASSYPGGVEYEQYF.

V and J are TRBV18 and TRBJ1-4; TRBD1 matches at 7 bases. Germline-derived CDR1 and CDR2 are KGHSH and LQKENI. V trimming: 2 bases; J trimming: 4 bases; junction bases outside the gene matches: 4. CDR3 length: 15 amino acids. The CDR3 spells CASSPRDSLNEKLFF. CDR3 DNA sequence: TGTGCCAGCTCACCAAGGGACAGTCTTAATGAAAAACTGTTTTTT.

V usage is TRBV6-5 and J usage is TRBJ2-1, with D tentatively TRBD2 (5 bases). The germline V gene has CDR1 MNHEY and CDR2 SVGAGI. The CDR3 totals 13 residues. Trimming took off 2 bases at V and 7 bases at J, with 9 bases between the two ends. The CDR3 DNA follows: TGTGCCAGCAGTTACAGCGGATCAAATGAGCAGTTCTTC. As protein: CASSYSGSNEQFF.

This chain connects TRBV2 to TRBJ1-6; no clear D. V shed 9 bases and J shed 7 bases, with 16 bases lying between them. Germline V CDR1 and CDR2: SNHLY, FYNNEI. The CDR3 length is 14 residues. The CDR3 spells CARSRDPTNSPLHF. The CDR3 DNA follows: TGTGCCAGGAGTCGGGATCCAACAAATTCACCCCTCCACTTT.

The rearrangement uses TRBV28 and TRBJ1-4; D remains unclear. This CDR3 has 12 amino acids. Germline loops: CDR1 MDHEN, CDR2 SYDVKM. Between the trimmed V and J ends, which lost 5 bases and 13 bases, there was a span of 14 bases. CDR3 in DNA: TGTGCCAGCAGTCCTCCGGCAGCGGGACTGTTTTTT. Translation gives CASSPPAAGLFF.

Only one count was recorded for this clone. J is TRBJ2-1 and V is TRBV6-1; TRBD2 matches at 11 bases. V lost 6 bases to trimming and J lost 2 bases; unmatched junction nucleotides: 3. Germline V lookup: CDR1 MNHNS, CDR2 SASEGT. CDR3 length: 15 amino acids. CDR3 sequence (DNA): TGTGCCAGCAGAGTGGGACTAGCGGCCTACAATGAGCAGTTCTTC. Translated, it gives CASRVGLAAYNEQFF.

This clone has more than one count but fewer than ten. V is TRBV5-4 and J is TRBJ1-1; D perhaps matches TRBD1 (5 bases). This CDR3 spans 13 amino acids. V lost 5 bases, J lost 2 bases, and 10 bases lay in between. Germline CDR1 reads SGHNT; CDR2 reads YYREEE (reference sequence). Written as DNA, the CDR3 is TGTGCCAGCAGTAAAGACAGAAACACTGAAGCTTTCTTT. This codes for CASSKDRNTEAFF.

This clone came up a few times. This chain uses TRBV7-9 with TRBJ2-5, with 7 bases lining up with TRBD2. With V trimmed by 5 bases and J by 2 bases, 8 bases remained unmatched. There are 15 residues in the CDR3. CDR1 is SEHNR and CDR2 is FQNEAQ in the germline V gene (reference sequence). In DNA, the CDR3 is TGTGCCAGCAGCCCGAGGGGACTACGGCAAGAGACCCAGTACTTC. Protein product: CASSPRGLRQETQYF.

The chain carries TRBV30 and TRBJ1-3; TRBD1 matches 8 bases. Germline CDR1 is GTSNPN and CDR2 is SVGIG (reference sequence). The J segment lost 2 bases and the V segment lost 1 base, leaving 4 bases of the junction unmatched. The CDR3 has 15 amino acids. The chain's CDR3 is CAWSGDRGAGNTIYF. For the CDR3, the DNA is TGTGCCTGGAGTGGAGACAGGGGAGCTGGAAACACCATATATTTT.

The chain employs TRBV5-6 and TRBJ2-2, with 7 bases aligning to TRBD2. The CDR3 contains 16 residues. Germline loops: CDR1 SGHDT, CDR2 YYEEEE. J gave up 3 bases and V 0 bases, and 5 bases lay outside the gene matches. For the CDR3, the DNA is TGTGCCAGCAGCTTGGTGGGGGGGTTCGACACCGGGGAGCTGTTTTTT. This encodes CASSLVGGFDTGELFF.

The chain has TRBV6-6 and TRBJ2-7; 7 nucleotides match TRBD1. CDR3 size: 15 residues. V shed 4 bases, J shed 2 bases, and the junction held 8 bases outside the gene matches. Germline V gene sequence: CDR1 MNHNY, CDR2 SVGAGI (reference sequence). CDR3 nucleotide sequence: TGTGCCAGCAGTTCCCGGGACAGTTTTCCCTACGAGCAGTACTTC. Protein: CASSSRDSFPYEQYF.

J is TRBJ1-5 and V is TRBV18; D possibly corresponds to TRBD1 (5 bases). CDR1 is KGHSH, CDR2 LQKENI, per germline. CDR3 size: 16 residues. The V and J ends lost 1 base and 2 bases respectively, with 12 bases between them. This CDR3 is CASSPLQGGGNQPQHF. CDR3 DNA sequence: TGTGCCAGCTCACCACTTCAGGGAGGGGGCAATCAGCCCCAGCATTTT. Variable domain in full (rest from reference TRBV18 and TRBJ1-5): NAGVMQNPRHLVRRRGQEARLRCSPMKGHSHVYWYRQLPEEGLKFMVYLQKENIIDESGMPKERFSAEFPKEGPSILRIQQVVRGDSAAYFCASSPLQGGGNQPQHFGDGTRLSIL.

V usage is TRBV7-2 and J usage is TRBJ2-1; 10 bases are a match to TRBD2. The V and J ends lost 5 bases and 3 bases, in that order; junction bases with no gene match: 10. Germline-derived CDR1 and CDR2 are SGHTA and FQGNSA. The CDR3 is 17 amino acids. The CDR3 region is CASSQRSSGGIYNEQFF. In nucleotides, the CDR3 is TGTGCCAGCAGCCAAAGGTCTAGCGGGGGCATCTACAATGAGCAGTTCTTC.

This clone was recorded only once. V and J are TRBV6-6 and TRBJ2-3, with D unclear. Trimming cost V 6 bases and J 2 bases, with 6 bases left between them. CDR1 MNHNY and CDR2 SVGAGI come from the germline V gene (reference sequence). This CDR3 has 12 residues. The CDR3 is CASRGHTDTQYF. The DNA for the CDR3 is TGTGCCAGCAGGGGCCACACAGATACGCAGTATTTT.

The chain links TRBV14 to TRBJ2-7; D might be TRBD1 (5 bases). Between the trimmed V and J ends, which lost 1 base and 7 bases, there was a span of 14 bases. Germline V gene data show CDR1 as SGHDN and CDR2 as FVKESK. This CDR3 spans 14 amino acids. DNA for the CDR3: TGTGCCAGCAGCCAAGGGGGCAGGCTTTGGGAGCAGTACTTC. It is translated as CASSQGGRLWEQYF.

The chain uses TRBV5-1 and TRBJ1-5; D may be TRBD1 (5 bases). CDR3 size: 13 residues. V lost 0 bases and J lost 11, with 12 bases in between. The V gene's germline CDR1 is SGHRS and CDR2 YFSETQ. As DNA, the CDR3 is TGCGCCAGCAGCTTGGACCTCTCGGGGGCCCAGCATTTT. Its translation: CASSLDLSGAQHF. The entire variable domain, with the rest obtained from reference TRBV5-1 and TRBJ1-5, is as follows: KAGVTQTPRYLIKTRGQQVTLSCSPISGHRSVSWYQQTPGQGLQFLFEYFSETQRNKGNFPGRFSGRQFSNSRSEMNVSTLELGDSALYLCASSLDLSGAQHFGDGTRLSIL.

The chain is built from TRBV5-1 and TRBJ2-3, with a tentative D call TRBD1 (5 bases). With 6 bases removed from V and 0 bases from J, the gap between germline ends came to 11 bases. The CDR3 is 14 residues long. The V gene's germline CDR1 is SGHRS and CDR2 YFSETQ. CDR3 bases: TGCGCCAGCACAAGGGGAACTAGCACAGATACGCAGTATTTT. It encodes CASTRGTSTDTQYF.